The rows below give T cell receptor beta chains drawn from one sample of a study of T cell clones after liver transplantation. Data came from immunoSEQ multiplex PCR; TCRdb stores just in-frame clones and leaves some out. The sample holds under 55,000 clones, 70% to 90% seen once. This material consisted of CD4+ T cells from blood, taken 24 months after liver transplant. Source of these receptors: a human patient who received a liver transplant. Some T cells may trace back to the graft donor. CDR3s include the opening cysteine and the closing phenylalanine or tryptophan. The D gene is left open where the match is weak. Expanded clones get a size class; other rows say once, few or many, or leave the size out.

len	d_gene	v_gene	j_gene	abundance	CDR3aa	CDR3nt
13	-	TRBV6-1	TRBJ1-6	-	CASSWQKDSPLHF	TGTGCCAGCAGTTGGCAGAAAGATTCACCCCTCCACTTT
13	TRBD2	TRBV2	TRBJ2-1	once	CATHRLAGNEQFF	TGTGCCACCCACCGCTTAGCGGGCAATGAGCAGTTCTTC
14	TRBD1	TRBV5-1	TRBJ1-1	-	CASSRTGGFTEAFF	TGCGCCAGCAGCAGGACAGGGGGGTTCACTGAAGCTTTCTTT
18	TRBD2	TRBV27	TRBJ2-6	few	CASTGGLAGISGANVLTF	TGTGCCAGCACTGGGGGACTAGCGGGGATCTCTGGGGCCAACGTCCTGACTTTC
12	-	TRBV29-1	TRBJ1-1	-	CSARPGRTEAFF	TGCAGCGCGCGTCCCGGGAGGACTGAAGCTTTCTTT
15	TRBD1	TRBV10-3	TRBJ2-3	-	CAISVGQGNTDTQYF	TGTGCCATCAGTGTAGGACAGGGGAACACAGATACGCAGTATTTT
17	-	TRBV6-1	TRBJ1-2	-	CASSEPGLFAVNYGYTF	TGTGCCAGCAGTGAACCCGGGCTATTTGCTGTTAACTATGGCTACACCTTC
12	-	TRBV6-6	TRBJ2-3	-	CASRLSTDTQYF	TGTGCCAGCCGACTTAGCACAGATACGCAGTATTTT
19	-	TRBV28	TRBJ1-5	-	CASRRREGRAKTSNQPQHF	TGTGCCAGCAGGAGGCGGGAGGGCAGGGCCAAAACTAGCAATCAGCCCCAGCATTTT
14	-	TRBV10-3	TRBJ2-7	-	CAISVSSETYEQYF	TGTGCCATCAGTGTGTCCAGTGAGACCTACGAGCAGTACTTC
18	TRBD1	TRBV28	TRBJ2-7	few	CASGAIGQGSSLSREQYF	TGTGCCAGCGGAGCCATCGGACAGGGGAGTTCTCTTTCACGCGAGCAGTACTTC
17	TRBD2	TRBV9	TRBJ2-3	-	CASSERLAGGSTDTQYF	TGTGCCAGCAGCGAAAGACTAGCGGGGGGCAGCACAGATACGCAGTATTTT
14	TRBD2	TRBV6-4	TRBJ2-1	once	CASSTGLAGGEQFF	TGTGCCAGCAGTACGGGACTAGCGGGAGGGGAGCAGTTCTTC
13	-	TRBV2	TRBJ1-1	once	CASRKTENTEAFF	TGTGCCAGCAGAAAGACGGAGAACACTGAAGCTTTCTTT
12	TRBD2	TRBV15	TRBJ2-3	-	CATSRKSGKSYF	TGTGCCACCAGCAGAAAGAGCGGGAAGAGTTATTTT
12	-	TRBV7-6	TRBJ2-3	-	CASSLNARLQYF	TGTGCCAGCAGCTTAAATGCCCGTCTGCAGTATTTT
15	-	TRBV28	TRBJ1-5	-	CASSSISGGNQPQHF	TGTGCCAGCAGTTCAATCTCGGGGGGCAATCAGCCCCAGCATTTT
20	TRBD2	TRBV4-2	TRBJ2-3	-	CASSQRPGTSGRVGTDTQYF	TGTGCCAGCAGCCAACGTCCCGGGACTAGCGGGAGAGTCGGTACAGATACGCAGTATTTT
14	-	TRBV6-6	TRBJ1-1	few	CASSYDKMPTEAFF	TGTGCCAGCAGTTACGACAAGATGCCCACTGAAGCTTTCTTT
12	-	TRBV19	TRBJ1-1	few	CASSIQNTEAFF	TGTGCCAGTAGTATCCAGAACACTGAAGCTTTCTTT
14	TRBD1	TRBV7-9	TRBJ1-4	few	CASRLDREYEKLFF	TGTGCCAGCAGACTCGACAGGGAGTATGAAAAACTGTTTTTT
14	-	TRBV5-1	TRBJ1-1	-	CASSLANGNTEAFF	TGCGCCAGCAGCTTGGCTAACGGGAACACTGAAGCTTTCTTT
16	-	TRBV28	TRBJ2-7	once	CASSPALRGSGYEQYF	TGTGCCAGCAGTCCGGCATTGCGGGGTTCAGGCTACGAGCAGTACTTC
14	-	TRBV2	TRBJ1-2	-	CASSIFGRINGYTF	TGTGCCAGCTCGATCTTTGGACGGATAAATGGCTACACCTTC
11	-	TRBV30	TRBJ1-1	once	CACHMNTEAFF	TGTGCCTGTCATATGAACACTGAAGCTTTCTTT
15	-	TRBV5-1	TRBJ2-6	-	CASADRQTGANVLTF	TGCGCCAGCGCCGACAGGCAAACTGGGGCCAACGTCCTGACTTTC
13	TRBD1	TRBV6-1	TRBJ2-5	-	CASRTGGQETQYF	TGTGCCAGCAGGACAGGGGGCCAAGAGACCCAGTACTTC
12	-	TRBV5-6	TRBJ1-5	-	CASSFLGQPQHF	TGTGCCAGCAGCTTTCTCGGTCAGCCCCAGCATTTT
13	-	TRBV6-5	TRBJ2-2	-	CASRRDSLGELFF	TGTGCCAGCAGAAGGGATTCACTCGGGGAGCTGTTTTTT
14	-	TRBV14	TRBJ1-6	-	CASSQAPADSPLHF	TGTGCCAGCAGCCAAGCCCCCGCTGATTCACCCCTCCACTTT
15	-	TRBV27	TRBJ2-7	-	CASSLRTVDLYEQYF	TGTGCCAGCAGTTTAAGGACGGTGGACTTATACGAGCAGTACTTC
13	-	TRBV5-1	TRBJ2-5	-	CASSSTDPKTQYF	TGCGCCAGCAGTAGCACGGACCCCAAGACCCAGTACTTC
15	TRBD2	TRBV19	TRBJ2-1	-	CASASGGRAYNEQFF	TGTGCCAGTGCCAGTGGGGGGAGGGCGTACAATGAGCAGTTCTTC
16	-	TRBV19	TRBJ1-3	-	CASSRAGTNSGNTIYF	TGTGCCAGTAGTCGAGCCGGGACAAACTCTGGAAACACCATATATTTT
12	TRBD1	TRBV19	TRBJ1-2	-	CASRGRGYGYTF	TGTGCCAGCAGGGGGCGCGGCTATGGCTACACCTTC
16	-	TRBV5-6	TRBJ2-3	few	CASSLARGLAQDTQYF	TGTGCCAGCAGCTTGGCCCGAGGGCTAGCCCAAGATACGCAGTATTTT
14	-	TRBV5-1	TRBJ1-2	-	CASSLDDTNYGYTF	TGCGCCAGCAGCTTGGACGACACTAACTATGGCTACACCTTC
11	-	TRBV7-2	TRBJ2-1	-	CASSSRHEQFF	TGTGCCAGCAGCTCCCGTCACGAGCAGTTCTTC
16	-	TRBV5-1	TRBJ2-1	-	CASSSGQNQGHDEQFF	TGCGCCAGCAGCAGTGGACAGAATCAGGGCCACGATGAGCAGTTCTTC
15	-	TRBV4-1	TRBJ1-4	once	CASSQTGTGNEKLFF	TGCGCCAGCAGCCAAACCGGGACGGGTAATGAAAAACTGTTTTTT
18	TRBD1	TRBV7-8	TRBJ2-7	-	CASSPRDRGLGSSREQYF	TGTGCCAGCAGCCCCCGGGACAGGGGATTAGGGTCCTCTAGGGAGCAGTACTTC
14	-	TRBV5-4	TRBJ1-1	-	CASSAGQLNTEAFF	TGTGCCAGCAGCGCCGGACAGCTGAACACTGAAGCTTTCTTT
13	-	TRBV7-8	TRBJ1-5	-	CASSLTSIQPQHF	TGTGCCAGCAGCTTGACATCTATACAGCCCCAGCATTTT
17	-	TRBV5-3	TRBJ2-3	-	CARSLGQVGRGTDTQYF	TGTGCCAGAAGCCTGGGGCAGGTAGGGCGAGGAACAGATACGCAGTATTTT
14	-	TRBV6-1	TRBJ2-2	-	CASSEVGSAGELFF	TGTGCCAGCAGTGAAGTGGGGAGCGCCGGGGAGCTGTTTTTT
13	-	TRBV7-2	TRBJ1-6	-	CASSLDGNSPLHF	TGTGCCAGCAGCTTAGACGGTAATTCACCCCTCCACTTT
15	TRBD1	TRBV7-8	TRBJ2-7	-	CASSLTGPNSYEQYF	TGTGCCAGCAGCTTGACAGGGCCGAACTCCTACGAGCAGTACTTC
19	-	TRBV4-1	TRBJ1-3	-	CASSQDDPRELGSGNTIYF	TGCGCCAGCAGCCAAGACGATCCCCGTGAGCTGGGGTCTGGAAACACCATATATTTT
15	-	TRBV6-1	TRBJ1-4	-	CASTREPGANEKLFF	TGTGCCAGCACCAGGGAGCCGGGGGCTAATGAAAAACTGTTTTTT
17	TRBD2	TRBV19	TRBJ2-1	-	CASSTYGLADTYNEQFF	TGTGCCAGTAGTACCTACGGACTAGCGGATACTTACAATGAGCAGTTCTTC
17	TRBD1	TRBV28	TRBJ1-4	-	CASSSRDRGLGNEKLFF	TGTGCCAGCAGTTCCCGGGACAGGGGGCTTGGGAATGAAAAACTGTTTTTT
17	TRBD2	TRBV27	TRBJ2-5	-	CASSPGTSGGWKGTQYF	TGTGCCAGCAGTCCCGGGACTAGCGGGGGGTGGAAAGGGACCCAGTACTTC
15	-	TRBV11-2	TRBJ2-5	-	CASSLVDRSQETQYF	TGTGCCAGCAGCTTAGTTGACAGATCCCAAGAGACCCAGTACTTC